This passage covers 20 T cell receptor beta chains from one sample sequenced in a study of graft-versus-host responses after intestinal transplantation (dated by TCRdb to the early 2020s). Receptor libraries were prepared by the immunoSEQ multiplex PCR assay. In its TCRdb copy, this immuneACCESS table keeps in-frame sequences only and misses some clones. Where compared with another copy, unresolved V genes explain less than half of these, and the others have no known cause. The sample data list 25,000 to 35,000 clones, and 87% of these were observed just once. The ten largest clones represent approximately 10% of the sample. The sample was PBMCs, taken about 15 months after intestinal transplantation. These receptors all stem from a human patient who received an intestinal transplant, so some T cells may come from the graft donor.

This sequence joins TRBV19 and TRBJ2-3, with D perhaps matching TRBD2 (6 bases). V dropped 3 bases and J dropped 11 bases, with 15 bases sitting between them. CDR1 is LNHDA and CDR2 is SQIVND in the germline V gene (reference sequence). The CDR3 spans 13 residues. The CDR3 spells CASSILWGDLQYF. The CDR3 region has the DNA TGTGCCAGTAGTATCCTTTGGGGGGACCTGCAGTATTTT.

The chain couples TRBV5-1 to TRBJ2-7; 9 nucleotides line up with TRBD1. Germline V gene lookup returns CDR1 SGHRS and CDR2 YFSETQ. This CDR3 region has 14 residues. V shed 4 bases, J shed 3 bases, and the junction held 5 bases outside the gene matches. The CDR3 loop is CASSSRTGVYEQYF. The CDR3 coding sequence is TGCGCCAGCAGCAGCCGGACAGGGGTCTACGAGCAGTACTTC.

The genes are TRBV30 and TRBJ1-1; D unclear. The V and J ends lost 1 base and 11 bases respectively, with 11 bases between them. CDR3 length equals 11 residues. Germline V CDR1 and CDR2: GTSNPN, SVGIG (reference sequence). CDR3 coding DNA: TGTGCCTGGAGTGGTGGGAAGACCGCTTTCTTT. This sequence encodes CAWSGGKTAFF.

The chain joins TRBV10-2 to TRBJ2-5; no reliable D call. The germline V gene has CDR1 WSHSY and CDR2 SAAADI. Trimming removed 10 bases at V and 5 bases at J, with 8 bases between. CDR3 length: 10 residues. The CDR3 is CATLLETQYF. Here the CDR3 DNA reads TGCGCCACCTTGTTGGAGACCCAGTACTTC.

A remark on this clone: Other DNA sequences in the same sample also yield this CDR3. This sequence joins TRBV11-2 and TRBJ2-6; no clear D. The CDR3 runs 14 residues. V lost 3 bases, J lost 4 bases, and 7 bases lay in between. Per the germline V gene, CDR1 is SGHAT and CDR2 is FQNNGV. The CDR3 nucleotides are TGTGCCAGCAGCTTTACGTCCGGGGCCAACGTCCTGACTTTC. Protein product: CASSFTSGANVLTF.

DNA of the CDR3: TGTGCCAGCAGTGGGAACAGGGTGCGTGAGCAGTTCTTC. This sequence encodes CASSGNRVREQFF. V and J are TRBV28 and TRBJ2-1; D might be TRBD1 (6 bases). The CDR3 consists of 13 residues. Looked up from germline, CDR1 is MDHEN and CDR2 is SYDVKM. Trimming stripped 5 bases from V and 9 bases from J, with 14 bases between.

The chain recombines TRBV6-5 with TRBJ1-1; 8 nucleotides line up with TRBD1. V shed 8 bases and J 5 bases; nucleotides not matched to a gene: 10. Germline assignment: CDR1 MNHEY and CDR2 SVGAGI. There are 14 residues in the CDR3. The DNA for the CDR3 is TGTGCCAGCGGACGCCAAAGACAGGGGACTGAAGCTTTCTTT. Amino acids: CASGRQRQGTEAFF.

This clone has more than one count but fewer than ten. The chain combines TRBV2 with TRBJ2-4; D gene unclear. Per the germline V gene, CDR1 is SNHLY and CDR2 is FYNNEI. The CDR3 spans 15 residues. Trimming took 2 bases from V and 1 from J, leaving 9 bases between them. The CDR3 DNA reads TGTGCCAGCAGTGAAAGGTGGCAGGCCAAAAACATTCAGTACTTC. Protein: CASSERWQAKNIQYF. Variable domain in full (rest from reference TRBV2 and TRBJ2-4): EPEVTQTPSHQVTQMGQEVILRCVPISNHLYFYWYRQILGQKVEFLVSFYNNEISEKSEIFDDQFSVERPDGSNFTLKIRSTKLEDSAMYFCASSERWQAKNIQYFGAGTRLSVL.

J is TRBJ2-5 and V is TRBV5-1; D unresolved. Germline values: CDR1 SGHRS, CDR2 YFSETQ. The V end lost 4 bases, the J end lost 2 bases, and 18 bases lay between the germline ends. The CDR3 is 16 amino acids. CDR3: CASSAPSIGSQETQYF. The CDR3 DNA reads TGCGCCAGCAGCGCGCCCAGCATTGGGTCACAAGAGACCCAGTACTTC.

This rearrangement joins TRBV7-9 to TRBJ2-7, with D unclear. Trimming cost V 3 bases and J 0 bases, with 6 bases left between them. CDR1 SEHNR and CDR2 FQNEAQ come from the germline V gene (reference sequence). CDR3 length: 13 residues. CDR3 bases: TGTGCCAGCAGCTTGCCTAGCTCCTACGAGCAGTACTTC. The encoded protein is CASSLPSSYEQYF.

The chain employs TRBV2 and TRBJ1-2, with no clear D. Germline CDR1 reads SNHLY; CDR2 reads FYNNEI. The V gene lost 5 bases and the J gene lost 2 bases, with 6 bases spanning the gap. The CDR3 contains 12 residues. The CDR3 protein is CASSRTNYGYTF. CDR3 nucleotide sequence: TGTGCCAGCAGTCGGACGAACTATGGCTACACCTTC.

This chain joins TRBV2 and TRBJ2-1; TRBD1 might be the D (6 bases). Germline CDR1 reads SNHLY; CDR2 reads FYNNEI. This CDR3 is built from 14 residues. Between the trimmed V and J ends, which lost 5 bases and 8 bases, there was a span of 16 bases. The CDR3 DNA reads TGTGCCAGCAGTCACCTGGGGGCAGTCTATGAGCAGTTCTTC. Protein: CASSHLGAVYEQFF.

The genes are TRBV11-2 and TRBJ2-7; 12 bases map to TRBD2. CDR1 is SGHAT and CDR2 is FQNNGV in the germline V gene. With V trimmed by 5 bases and J by 6 bases, 8 bases remained unmatched. The CDR3 is 15 amino acids. This chain's CDR3 is CASSRELAGGSEQYF. The DNA for the CDR3 is TGTGCCAGCAGCCGCGAACTAGCGGGGGGCTCCGAGCAGTACTTC.

This chain joins TRBV7-2 and TRBJ1-5, with TRBD1 matching 9 bases. With 6 bases clipped from V and 6 bases from J, the junction kept 9 bases outside the gene matches. The CDR3 runs to 15 residues. Per germline, CDR1 SGHTA and CDR2 FQGNSA. CDR3 DNA sequence: TGTGCCAGCAGTCAGGACAGGGGAGTCCGTCAGCCCCAGCATTTT. It specifies CASSQDRGVRQPQHF.

The V and J genes are TRBV6-1 and TRBJ1-3, with TRBD1 matching over 7 bases. The CDR3 totals 14 residues. Germline CDR1 is MNHNS and CDR2 is SASEGT. Trimming cost V 6 bases and J 2 bases; bases outside gene matches: 4. This CDR3 is CASRDQGAGNTIYF. In DNA form, the CDR3 reads TGTGCCAGCAGGGACCAGGGGGCTGGAAACACCATATATTTT.

The chain is built from TRBV5-4 and TRBJ1-3; 7 nucleotides agree with TRBD1. Germline CDR1 SGHNT, CDR2 YYREEE (reference sequence). This CDR3 spans 14 amino acids. The trim removed 4 bases at V and 5 bases at J, leaving 6 bases unmatched. The CDR3 region has the DNA TGTGCCAGCAGCATCGGGACAGATAGAAACACCATATATTTT. Its translation: CASSIGTDRNTIYF.

By proportion, this clone is medium-sized. The rearrangement links TRBV21-1 to TRBJ2-7; the table's D call of TRBD2 was not tested on the DNA. TRBV21-1 is a pseudogene segment. CDR3 size: 15 residues. The CDR3: CASSPSRGFSYEQYF. CDR3 coding DNA: TGTGCCAGCAGCCCCTCGCGGGGGTTCTCCTACGAGCAGTACTTC.

A note on this clone: One junction end disagrees with the germline gene, perhaps due to a read error. The J gene is TRBJ1-2, the V gene TRBV7-9, with D possibly being TRBD1 (6 bases). The CDR3 loop spans 14 amino acids. Germline-derived CDR1 and CDR2 are SEHNR and FQNEAQ (reference sequence). The CDR3 DNA reads TGTGCCAACAGCTTATCCGAGGACAGAGCTGGCTACACCTTC. This codes for CANSLSEDRAGYTF.

The chain uses TRBV30 and TRBJ2-3; D unresolved. The CDR3 is made up of 13 amino acids. Trimming pared 8 bases from V and 2 bases from J, leaving 14 bases between. Germline V gives CDR1 GTSNPN, CDR2 SVGIG (reference sequence). The CDR3 DNA sequence: TGTGCCCGCACACCGATGGCCACAGATACGCAGTATTTT. It codes for CARTPMATDTQYF.

The chain couples TRBV7-9 to TRBJ2-7; D gene uncertain. Germline CDR1 SEHNR, CDR2 FQNEAQ (reference sequence). The V and J ends lost 5 bases and 2 bases respectively, with 13 bases between them. The CDR3 length is 14 residues. The CDR3 DNA reads as TGTGCCAGCAGCAAGGCAGGAAGCCCCTACGAGCAGTACTTC. As protein: CASSKAGSPYEQYF.